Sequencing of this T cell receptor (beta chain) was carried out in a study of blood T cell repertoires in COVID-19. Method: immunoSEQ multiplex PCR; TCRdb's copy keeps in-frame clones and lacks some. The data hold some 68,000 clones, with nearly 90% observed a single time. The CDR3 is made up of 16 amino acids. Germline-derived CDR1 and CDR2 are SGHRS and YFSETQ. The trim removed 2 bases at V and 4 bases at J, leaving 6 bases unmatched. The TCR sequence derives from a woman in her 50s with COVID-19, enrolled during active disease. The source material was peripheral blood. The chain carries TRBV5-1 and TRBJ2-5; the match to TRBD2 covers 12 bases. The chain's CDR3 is CASSLGLAGMVETQYF. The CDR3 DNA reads TGCGCCAGCAGCTTAGGACTAGCGGGGATGGTAGAGACCCAGTACTTC.